This T cell receptor (beta chain) is drawn from a study of cytomegalovirus exposure and HLA in healthy donors. Researchers ran the PCR with 60 Vbeta and 13 Jbeta primers. Clones were read by immunoSEQ multiplex PCR, and TCRdb kept only the in-frame ones, dropping some. Here the sample spans about 160,000 clones, 80% to 90% being singletons. Germline values: CDR1 SGHVS, CDR2 FNYEAQ. J gave up 1 base and V 4 bases, and 12 bases lay outside the gene matches. CDR3 length: 17 residues. Overall study findings and caveats: Many donors carried some public TCRs, although rarity characterized most TCR sequences. Further analysis, carried out later, found HLA-associated TCR beta chains more clonally expanded than equally common other chains. A later look showed TCR association rates differing by HLA locus, highest for DRB1 and lowest for HLA-C.

This clone came up once. Its antigen is not known. The receptor's source is a man younger than 35 in good health and CMV-seropositive. V gene TRBV7-6 combines with J gene TRBJ2-5; 7 nucleotides agree with TRBD2. Material for sequencing was PBMCs. CDR3 loop: CASSSSGGRSLQETQYF. In DNA form, the CDR3 reads TGTGCCAGCAGCTCCTCGGGGGGTCGAAGCCTCCAAGAGACCCAGTACTTC. The full variable domain, rest sourced from reference TRBV7-6 and TRBJ2-5, is GAGVSQSPRYKVTKRGQDVALRCDPISGHVSLYWYRQALGQGPEFLTYFNYEAQQDKSGLPNDRFSAERPEGSISTLTIQRTEQRDSAMYRCASSSSGGRSLQETQYFGPGTRLLVL.